This passage covers 25 T cell receptor beta chains from one sample sequenced in a study of OX40 agonist ivuxolimab in advanced cancers. Method: immunoSEQ multiplex PCR; TCRdb's copy keeps in-frame clones and lacks some. The sample has about 69,000 clones; more than 70% are singletons. Specimen: CD4+ or CD8+ T cells sorted from blood, collected in a trial of the OX40 agonist ivuxolimab. These receptors were collected from an adult with an advanced solid tumor such as melanoma, head and neck, liver or kidney cancer.

This chain links TRBV2 with TRBJ2-5, with 8 bases that match TRBD2. Germline loops: CDR1 SNHLY, CDR2 FYNNEI. The CDR3 is made up of 15 amino acids. V shed 4 bases, J shed 5 bases, and the junction held 9 bases outside the gene matches. The CDR3 DNA is TGTGCCAGCAGTGTCGCGGGGGGTGCTAGGGAGACCCAGTACTTC. Translating it yields CASSVAGGARETQYF.

V and J are TRBV27 and TRBJ2-2, with a tentative D call TRBD2 (6 bases). This CDR3 has 15 residues. V lost 2 bases and J 7 bases, leaving 14 bases between the germline ends. Germline lookup yields CDR1 MNHEY and CDR2 SMNVEV (reference sequence). The CDR3 here is CASSLMGGSGGELFF. The CDR3 DNA reads as TGTGCCAGCAGTTTAATGGGAGGTTCCGGCGGGGAGCTGTTTTTT.

This clone was found a few times. The V and J genes are TRBV27 and TRBJ1-5; TRBD1 matches 7 bases. Germline CDR1 MNHEY, CDR2 SMNVEV (reference sequence). The CDR3 has 17 amino acids. After removal of 0 bases from V and 1 base from J, the junction contained 6 bases not matched to a gene. CDR3 sequence (DNA): TGTGCCAGCAGTTTATCACAGGGGAGAGAAAGCAATCAGCCCCAGCATTTT. Protein product: CASSLSQGRESNQPQHF.

This clone was counted a few times. The genes are TRBV5-1 and TRBJ1-2; D gene ambiguous. Trimming took 0 bases from V and 8 from J, leaving 14 bases between them. CDR3 length: 14 residues. Germline loops: CDR1 SGHRS, CDR2 YFSETQ. The CDR3 here is CASSLESPGAGYTF. The CDR3 region has the DNA TGCGCCAGCAGCTTGGAAAGTCCCGGTGCGGGCTACACCTTC. Full variable domain (outside the CDR3, taken from reference TRBV5-1 and TRBJ1-2): KAGVTQTPRYLIKTRGQQVTLSCSPISGHRSVSWYQQTPGQGLQFLFEYFSETQRNKGNFPGRFSGRQFSNSRSEMNVSTLELGDSALYLCASSLESPGAGYTFGSGTRLTVV.

There are a few counts of this clone. The rearrangement uses TRBV21-1 and TRBJ2-3; the table's D call TRBD2 went unverified against the DNA. TRBV21-1 is described as a pseudogene. The CDR3 sequence is 18 residues long. The CDR3 DNA reads as TGTGCCAGCAGCAAATGGGGAACTAGCGGGACCCTCACAGATACGCAGTATTTT. It specifies CASSKWGTSGTLTDTQYF.

The rearrangement uses TRBV28 and TRBJ2-7; D assignment may be TRBD1 or TRBD2 (5 bases each). The germline gives CDR1 MDHEN, CDR2 SYDVKM. The V and J ends lost 4 bases and 6 bases respectively, with 13 bases between them. The CDR3 sequence is 13 residues long. CDR3 DNA: TGTGCCAGCAGTTCCTCGGGGCACTCCGAGCAGTACTTC. This gives the protein CASSSSGHSEQYF.

The chain uses TRBV7-6 and TRBJ2-2; D is unresolved. V dropped 0 bases and J dropped 6 bases, with 8 bases sitting between them. Germline V lookup: CDR1 SGHVS, CDR2 FNYEAQ. There are 14 residues in the CDR3. The CDR3 DNA reads as TGTGCCAGCAGCTTAGCGCAGGCAGCCGGGGAGCTGTTTTTT. This sequence encodes CASSLAQAAGELFF.

The rearrangement links TRBV15 to TRBJ2-5; D is perhaps TRBD1 (6 bases). The CDR3 totals 14 residues. V dropped 0 bases and J dropped 11 bases, with 16 bases sitting between them. Germline V gene data show CDR1 as LNHNV and CDR2 as YYDKDF (reference sequence). The DNA of the CDR3 is TGTGCCACCAGCAGAGATTCAGGGGTGGAAGAGCAGTACTTC. This gives the protein CATSRDSGVEEQYF.

This clone was counted a single time. CDR3 nucleotides: TGTGCCAGCAGTTGGAGGGGGCACATAGCGGGAGGACCTTCCTACGAGCAGTACTTC. It encodes CASSWRGHIAGGPSYEQYF. This chain joins TRBV27 and TRBJ2-7; 10 bases line up with TRBD2. The V gene end was trimmed by 4 bases and the J gene end by 1 base; junction bases not matched to a gene: 16. This CDR3 region has 19 residues. Germline V gene data show CDR1 as MNHEY and CDR2 as SMNVEV (reference sequence).

The chain is built from TRBV10-3 and TRBJ2-7; 7 bases match TRBD1. With V trimmed by 7 bases and J by 3 bases, 18 bases remained unmatched. Per the germline V gene, CDR1 is ENHRY and CDR2 is SYGVKD. The CDR3 spans 17 residues. The CDR3 region has the DNA TGTGCCATCATGTCGGGGATGACCGGGACAGCTAACTACGAGCAGTACTTC. Encoded protein: CAIMSGMTGTANYEQYF.

Only one count was recorded for this clone. V is TRBV18 and J is TRBJ2-7; D gene unclear. The CDR3 runs 14 residues. The germline CDR1 and CDR2 sequences are KGHSH and LQKENI. Between the trimmed V and J ends, which lost 0 bases and 3 bases, there was a span of 9 bases. The CDR3 DNA sequence: TGTGCCAGCTCACCACCGACGACGGTCTACGAGCAGTACTTC. As protein: CASSPPTTVYEQYF.

The CDR3 region has the DNA TGTGCCTGGAATGGGGACCCCAAGACCCAGTACTTC. This sequence encodes CAWNGDPKTQYF. The V and J genes are TRBV30 and TRBJ2-5; D tentatively reads TRBD1 or TRBD2 (5 bases each). CDR1 is GTSNPN and CDR2 is SVGIG in the germline V gene (reference sequence). V was pared by 4 bases and J by 6 bases, with 12 bases between. This CDR3 comprises 12 residues.

The chain uses TRBV19 and TRBJ2-2, with 7 bases aligning to TRBD2. The V gene end was trimmed by 4 bases and the J gene end by 4 bases; junction bases not matched to a gene: 9. CDR3 length: 16 residues. Germline V CDR1 and CDR2: LNHDA, SQIVND (reference sequence). The CDR3 reads CASSKATQRGTGELFF. The CDR3 nucleotides are TGTGCCAGTAGTAAGGCCACCCAGCGGGGCACCGGGGAGCTGTTTTTT.

This clone was seen only a few times. The V call is TRBV5-1, the J call TRBJ2-3; the match to TRBD1 covers 9 bases. The CDR3 extends over 16 amino acids. J gave up 4 bases and V 3 bases, and 9 bases lay outside the gene matches. In germline, CDR1 is SGHRS, CDR2 YFSETQ. The CDR3 coding sequence is TGCGCCAGCAGCTGGGACAGGGTTCCCGGGGCAGATACGCAGTATTTT. Encoded protein: CASSWDRVPGADTQYF.

CDR3 protein: CASSPTGGMGATDTQYF. Here the CDR3 DNA reads TGTGCCAGCTCCCCGACGGGAGGGATGGGGGCCACAGATACGCAGTATTTT. This chain connects TRBV9 to TRBJ2-3; 8 bases match TRBD2. CDR1 is SGDLS, CDR2 YYNGEE, per germline. V gave up 7 bases and J gave up 2 bases; unmatched junction bases: 15. The CDR3 sequence is 17 residues long.

The chain joins TRBV28 to TRBJ2-5; D may correspond to TRBD1 or TRBD2 (5 bases each). Matching the DNA end better, TRBJ2-7 makes the J call doubtful. The germline CDR1 and CDR2 sequences are MDHEN and SYDVKM. This CDR3 region has 15 residues. CDR3 sequence (DNA): TGTGCCAGCATCCCGAGGGGAACTATTTACTACGAGCAGTACTTC. This encodes CASIPRGTIYYEQYF.

The chain is built from TRBV5-1 and TRBJ2-7; 9 bases line up with TRBD2. The germline V gene has CDR1 SGHRS and CDR2 YFSETQ. This CDR3 is built from 15 residues. J gave up 3 bases and V 0 bases, and 4 bases lay outside the gene matches. The CDR3 region is CASSLGLAGFYEQYF. In DNA, the CDR3 is TGCGCCAGCAGCTTGGGGCTAGCGGGGTTCTACGAGCAGTACTTC.

The rearrangement links TRBV6-5 to TRBJ2-7, with D unclear. The CDR3 length is 11 residues. Trimming stripped 5 bases from V and 5 bases from J, with 7 bases between. CDR1 and CDR2 (germline): MNHEY, SVGAGI. The CDR3 sequence: CASSDLDEQYF. The CDR3 nucleotides read TGTGCCAGCAGTGACCTCGACGAGCAGTACTTC.

This clone was seen once. This sample also contains other DNA sequences that code for the same CDR3. The J gene is TRBJ1-2, the V gene TRBV18; 8 bases line up with TRBD1. V trimming: 3 bases; J trimming: 3 bases; junction bases outside the gene matches: 0. There are 13 residues in the CDR3. The V gene's germline CDR1 is KGHSH and CDR2 LQKENI. The CDR3 DNA reads TGTGCCAGCTCACCGGACAGGGACTATGGCTACACCTTC. Amino acids: CASSPDRDYGYTF. Filled out from reference TRBV18 and TRBJ1-2, the complete variable domain reads NAGVMQNPRHLVRRRGQEARLRCSPMKGHSHVYWYRQLPEEGLKFMVYLQKENIIDESGMPKERFSAEFPKEGPSILRIQQVVRGDSAAYFCASSPDRDYGYTFGSGTRLTVV.

The rearrangement uses TRBV11-2 and TRBJ2-1; 12 bases match TRBD2. The J segment lost 8 bases and the V segment lost 3 bases, leaving 8 bases of the junction unmatched. The CDR3 covers 16 residues. Germline-derived CDR1 and CDR2 are SGHAT and FQNNGV. As DNA, the CDR3 is TGTGCCAGCAGCTTGGTTCTAGCGGGAGGGCGGGATGAGCAGTTCTTC. This encodes CASSLVLAGGRDEQFF.

The rearrangement joins TRBV6-1 to TRBJ1-5; no clear D. With 7 bases removed from V and 4 bases from J, the gap between germline ends came to 11 bases. CDR3 length: 13 amino acids. The germline gives CDR1 MNHNS, CDR2 SASEGT. The CDR3 bases are TGTGCCAGCACCCCGGACGTTAATCAGCCCCAGCATTTT. This gives the protein CASTPDVNQPQHF.

The rearrangement joins TRBV28 to TRBJ2-7; D not resolved. Deletions cut 3 bases from V and 3 bases from J, with 9 bases between. Germline lookup yields CDR1 MDHEN and CDR2 SYDVKM. The CDR3 is 13 amino acids. The CDR3 spells CASSFGLSYEQYF. CDR3 DNA: TGTGCCAGCAGTTTTGGGCTTAGCTACGAGCAGTACTTC.

The chain couples TRBV10-3 to TRBJ1-6; D unclear. Germline CDR1 is ENHRY and CDR2 is SYGVKD. CDR3 length: 11 residues. The germline V and J ends were trimmed by 3 bases and 13 bases, with 7 bases remaining between them. CDR3 residues: CAISEGGPLHF. The CDR3 DNA sequence: TGTGCCATCAGTGAAGGTGGGCCCCTCCACTTT.

This chain connects TRBV5-1 to TRBJ2-5, with TRBD1 identical over 8 bases. CDR3 size: 15 residues. The ends lost 4 bases at V and 5 bases at J; junction bases unmatched: 10. The germline V gene has CDR1 SGHRS and CDR2 YFSETQ. The CDR3 DNA is TGCGCCAGCAGCAGATCCCAGGGGGCCCAGGAGACCCAGTACTTC. Amino acid sequence: CASSRSQGAQETQYF.

This sequence joins TRBV10-3 and TRBJ2-7, with TRBD1 matching 8 bases. The germline CDR1 and CDR2 sequences are ENHRY and SYGVKD. The CDR3 totals 18 residues. The junction had 14 bases not matched to a gene; V was cut back by 0 bases and J by 4 bases. The CDR3 region has the DNA TGTGCCATCAGTGAGTCGAATCCGGGTCCGGGACAGGTTTACGAGCAGTACTTC. This translates into CAISESNPGPGQVYEQYF.